This T cell receptor (beta chain) was identified in a study of T cells in Graves' hyperthyroidism and ophthalmopathy (dated by TCRdb to between 2018 and 2021). Background on the whole study: Peripheral blood was sampled at the time of initial diagnosis, prior to any treatment. In roughly six Graves' hyperthyroidism patients, the study also compared T-cell repertoires from thyroid tissue with T-cell repertoires from blood. TCR V-J signatures able to tell the groups apart were searched for in a discovery cohort of some 100 patients, of whom roughly 42 had Graves' ophthalmopathy and around 56 had stable Graves' hyperthyroidism. After blood sampling, hyperthyroidism patients were treated with methimazole at a starting dose of 30 mg daily, and ophthalmopathy patients were treated with high-dose intravenous methylprednisolone. Whether ophthalmopathy could be predicted prospectively was tested in an independent validation cohort made up of 18 hyperthyroidism patients plus 17 patients who later progressed to ophthalmopathy. The paper reports TCR Vbeta CDR3 sequencing of some 140 peripheral blood samples: over 40 ophthalmopathy, under 85 hyperthyroidism and approximately 17 progressor patients. The 95 to 100 discovery patients were randomly divided into training and test sets at a 7:3 ratio.

CDR1 is given as MDHEN and CDR2 as SYDVKM, both from the germline V gene. CDR3 length: 18 amino acids, cysteine to phenylalanine. Just CDR3 DNA is preserved here, 54 bases in frame from base 1. A distance of 25 bases separates the germline ends of V and J, which lose 1 base and 6 bases respectively. TCR beta CDR3 regions were amplified from RNA transcripts. The first round of RT-PCR for the TCR CDR3 was performed with the HTBI primer set and the Qiagen OneStep RT-PCR kit. A second multiplex PCR round built the libraries, followed by size selection and purification. Paired-end sequencing of the libraries was performed with 100 bp reads on an Illumina HiSeq2000. The paper's processing steps were these. SOAPnuke was used to process the raw data, throwing out any read that contained adapters or uncalled bases, had a mean Phred below 15, or lacked an exact constant-primer or identifier match. COPE v1.2.5 was used to merge high-quality paired reads, and clonotypes were defined as unique nucleotide sequences. MiTCR v1.1 was used to align clonotypes to the IMGT TRBV, TRBD and TRBJ reference segments. Analysis was restricted to V-J combinations with a frequency above 0.0001, which covered 99.2% of repertoires. The TCS score was defined as the ratio of F50 (clonal expansion) to E x V (chaos), calculated using BLOSUM62-based TCRdist between CDR3 peptides within each V-J. Welch's t-statistics and random forest reduced roughly 500 V-J features to 13, which were used in a naive Bayes classifier (R e1071). In TCRdb, the public reads were trimmed at Q25 with fastp and aligned with MiXCR, with productive beta chains retained. Entries are consolidated by CDR3 protein sequence, retaining the most common genes and DNA. The V and J calls reflect TCRdb's pipeline rather than the authors' work. For this sample the table gives about 420,000 distinct CDR3 sequences, of which 15% to 18% were detected only once. The biggest ten clones account for roughly 14% of the sample.

This clonotype was found many times. Its antigen has not been determined. One base away there is no much larger clone; base qualities are not given. A patient counted as having stable Graves' hyperthyroidism if no progression to ophthalmopathy occurred over 18 months of follow-up. Hyperthyroidism patients were newly diagnosed, with disease duration under 2 months, and aged 18 to 65 years. The study excluded patients with uncontrolled infections, other autoimmune diseases, pregnancy or lactation. Diagnoses were established on the basis of clinical symptoms, serum thyroxine and TRAb, thyroid ultrasound, and orbital computed tomography. PBMCs were isolated from approximately 10 ml of fresh peripheral blood by Ficoll-Paque density gradient centrifugation. Total RNA was extracted using Trizol reagent, and RNA quality was assessed on an Agilent 2100 Bioanalyzer. Results and caveats for the whole study, not just this receptor: Most expanded thyroid clonotypes (frequency above 0.001) were also found in blood, which suggests that blood repertoires may mirror thyroid immune responses. In validation, the model predicted progression to ophthalmopathy with around 71% sensitivity and approximately 78% specificity, a median of approximately 6.7 months before onset. No statistical method was used to set the sample size in advance, and investigators knew the group allocation. Ophthalmopathy was separated from stable hyperthyroidism by a 13 V-J signature model, with approximately 86% sensitivity and approximately 81% specificity obtained in cross-validation and 80%/75% obtained in testing.

The sequencing input was blood. This TCR was recovered from a woman aged 18-30 years with Graves' hyperthyroidism. This receptor chain uses TRBV28 and TRBJ2-7; the D gene is possibly TRBD2, with 6 bases matching. The DNA is as follows: TGTGCCAGCAGTTTATCCAGCCGGGACTCATCCCCCCATGGCGAGCAGTACTTC. The translation is CASSLSSRDSSPHGEQYF. The CDR3 plus the reference TRBV28 and TRBJ2-7 genes for the other parts give the full variable domain: DVKVTQSSRYLVKRTGEKVFLECVQDMDHENMFWYRQDPGLGLRLIYFSYDVKMKEKGDIPEGYSVSREKKERFSLILESASTNQTSMYLCASSLSSRDSSPHGEQYFGPGTRLTVT.